This T cell receptor beta chain was obtained from a study of CD8 T cells in ankylosing spondylitis. Study outcomes and limitations: Seemingly characteristic of ankylosing spondylitis blood was a TCR beta motif consisting of about 8 highly homologous variants. Certain motif variants had earlier appeared in reactive arthritis synovial fluid and blood.

As for this clonotype: Its antigen is unidentified.

Quantitative barcoded 5'-RACE was used to prepare TCR beta libraries. Via MiXCR, TCRdb re-called the 5' RACE reads, giving one row per CDR3 protein. This table holds 45,000 to 65,000 distinct CDR3 sequences, less than 8.5% found once. V dropped 4 bases and J dropped 8 bases, with 15 bases sitting between them. There are 14 residues in the CDR3. CDR1 SGHTA and CDR2 FQGNSA come from the germline V gene. The chain combines TRBV7-2 with TRBJ2-1; TRBD1 is a possible D gene (5 bases). The sequence was collected from a female donor with ankylosing spondylitis or in good health (not recorded which). Sequenced: blood, either unsorted or a sorted T cell fraction (not recorded which). Here the CDR3 DNA reads TGTGCCAGCAGCTCTCCCCGGCAGGGCTATGAGCAGTTCTTC. It specifies CASSSPRQGYEQFF.